This T cell receptor (beta chain) was sequenced for a study of OX40 agonist ivuxolimab in advanced cancers. This table comes from immunoSEQ multiplex PCR, and its TCRdb copy is limited to in-frame clones, with some not included. The top ten hold less than 45% of the sample, which has some 11,000 clones, roughly 70% seen once. Broader study findings: Certain nonresponders likewise exhibited a low normalized T-cell clonal expansion.

The CDR3 is 14 amino acids. Losses at the gene ends were 4 bases for V and 4 bases for J; bases not matched to a gene: 5. Per the germline V gene, CDR1 is MRHNA and CDR2 is SNTAGT. Comment on this clone: Its antigen remains unidentified.

The sequencing used CD4+ or CD8+ T cells sorted from blood, collected in a trial of the OX40 agonist ivuxolimab. This TCR was sampled from an adult with an advanced solid tumor such as melanoma, head and neck, liver or kidney cancer. The V gene is TRBV6-4, the J gene TRBJ2-3, with 7 bases matching TRBD2. This CDR3 reads CASSAGAGADTQYF. Here the CDR3 DNA reads TGTGCCAGCAGTGCGGGTGCGGGAGCAGATACGCAGTATTTT.